These 3 T cell receptor beta chains were sequenced from one sample in a study of cytomegalovirus exposure and HLA in healthy donors. This table comes from immunoSEQ multiplex PCR, and its TCRdb copy is limited to in-frame clones, with some not included. Here the sample spans approximately 110,000 clones, approximately 86% being singletons. Sequences were obtained from PBMCs. The receptors originated from a woman younger than 35 in good health and CMV-seropositive.

This chain connects TRBV19 to TRBJ2-3, with 10 bases aligning to TRBD2. The CDR3 loop spans 14 amino acids. CDR1 is LNHDA and CDR2 is SQIVND in the germline V gene (reference sequence). Trimming removed 8 bases from V and 3 bases from J; junction bases left unmatched: 5. CDR3 residues: CASGGLARTDTQYF. The DNA of the CDR3 is TGTGCCAGTGGGGGACTAGCGAGAACAGATACGCAGTATTTT. Using reference TRBV19 and TRBJ2-3 for the parts outside the CDR3, the full variable domain is DGGITQSPKYLFRKEGQNVTLSCEQNLNHDAMYWYRQDPGQGLRLIYYSQIVNDFQKGDIAEGYSVSREKKESFPLTVTSAQKNPTAFYLCASGGLARTDTQYFGPGTRLTVL.

V is TRBV27 and J is TRBJ2-2; 10 bases fit TRBD2. The CDR3 is 16 residues long. V shed 5 bases and J 6 bases; nucleotides not matched to a gene: 9. Germline loops: CDR1 MNHEY, CDR2 SMNVEV (reference sequence). CDR3 sequence (DNA): TGTGCCAGCAGTGTATTAGCGGGGGGCCGGTCCGGGGAGCTGTTTTTT. Protein sequence: CASSVLAGGRSGELFF.

V is TRBV2 and J is TRBJ2-3, with a weak D call TRBD1 (6 bases). CDR1 and CDR2 (germline): SNHLY, FYNNEI. The CDR3 consists of 16 residues. V was trimmed by 5 bases and J by 6 bases, leaving 21 bases between them. This CDR3 is CASSTDEQGSVDTQYF. The CDR3 region has the DNA TGTGCCAGCAGTACAGATGAACAGGGAAGTGTGGATACGCAGTATTTT.